This TCR beta chain was observed in a study of radiotherapy plus CTLA-4 blockade in lung cancer. Findings and caveats of the study: There was expansion of tumor-derived TCR clones in blood after radiotherapy plus ipilimumab.

Assay: immunoSEQ multiplex PCR; the TCRdb copy retains only in-frame clones and omits some. This table has 65,000 to 100,000 clones, roughly 87% appearing once. CDR1 is MNHEY and CDR2 is SMNVEV in the germline V gene (reference sequence). This CDR3 spans 19 amino acids. V lost 6 bases, J lost 0 bases, and 9 bases stayed unmatched. This clone is a singleton in its sample. Its antigen remains unknown. The receptor comes from a human donor with non-small cell lung cancer who had stable disease on radiotherapy plus ipilimumab. The J gene is TRBJ2-3, the V gene TRBV27; 16 positions match TRBD2. Material: peripheral blood, obtained from a patient treated with radiotherapy plus ipilimumab. The CDR3 region has the DNA TGTGCCAGCAGGAACACGGGACTAGCGGGAGGGCCTAGCACAGATACGCAGTATTTT. Translated, it gives CASRNTGLAGGPSTDTQYF.